The TCR beta chain described here comes from a study of T cell responses to AZD1222 COVID-19 vaccine (dated by TCRdb to 2020 to 2023). Context from the whole study: AZD1222 recipients whose second dose came at about 4 weeks and those whose second dose came at about 12 weeks were combined into one group, since spike-specific TCR depth and breadth did not differ between the two schedules. Trial participants were enrolled by age into 18-55, 56-69 and 70-plus year subgroups, with approximately 150, 30 and 60 TCR-sequenced participants respectively. A total of just over 230 trial participants underwent TCR sequencing, of whom 200 to 220 had received two doses of AZD1222 and around 25 had received two doses of the MenACWY control vaccine. Study-wide findings and limitations: After two AZD1222 doses, both the breadth and the depth of spike-specific TCRs were significantly higher than at day 0 and than in MenACWY recipients. Because no samples from the day 14 peak response were available, repertoires could be characterized only after the peak T cell response. Participants were mostly white British, with more females than males. The authors suggested clonal diversity may have been underestimated. CD4 TCRs associated with the vaccine covered the entire spike protein, and the dominant responses were in regions 160-218 and 743-854. Conclusions about previously exposed vaccinees were limited because only six AZD1222 recipients were SARS-CoV-2 seropositive at baseline. In the small 56-69-year group, the increase in depth fell short of significance, most likely because of low power. Epitopes outside the regions mutated in the B.1.351 and B.1.1.7 variants were reportedly recognized by nearly half of the unique spike-specific TCRs.

Note on this clone: It has no known antigen specificity. No quality values exist for individual bases; no much larger clone is one base distant.

According to the study, the label for this sample's time point signals: baseline before first vaccination. The vaccinee samples were drawn from two UK trials, COV001 and COV002, one of which was a single-blind randomized controlled phase 2/3 trial testing AZD1222 (ChAdOx1 nCoV-19) in healthy adults. For TCRbeta chain sequencing, PBMC samples from trial participants were taken at day 0 and at day 28 after the second dose. The CDR3 regions of human TCRbeta chains were analyzed by immunosequencing. The study's own analysis went as follows. TCRs in the repertoires were compared against a reference library of SARS-CoV-2-specific TCRs that had been generated with the MIRA antigen-specificity platform. Breadth was defined as the fraction of unique TCRs that were SARS-CoV-2-associated, and depth was defined as the fraction of total T cells that were SARS-CoV-2-associated. Using the MIRA data, each spike-specific TCR was assigned both to the spike region to which the TCR was reactive and to a CD4 or CD8 class. Log10-transformed breadth and depth values were compared by one-way ANOVA with Sidak's multiple comparisons tests. In its TCRdb copy, this immuneACCESS table keeps in-frame sequences only and misses some clones. Where compared with another copy, unresolved V genes explain less than half of these, and the others have no known cause. Clone size and the V and J calls come from that table; the DNA yielded D and trimming. Across this sample there are 100,000 to 150,000 clones, with over 70% seen only once. The ten largest clones take up around 6.1% of the sample.

The CDR3 holds 15 amino acids from the cysteine to the phenylalanine. Kept here is only the CDR3 DNA, which spans 45 bases and is read in frame from base 1. The trim is 5 bases for V and 9 bases for J, with a gap of 20 bases between the germline ends. Taken from the germline V gene (reference sequence), the CDR1 and CDR2 loops are LNHDA and SQIVND. The receptor was isolated from an adult in good health. The sequence links TRBV19 to TRBJ2-1; the D gene is perhaps TRBD1 or TRBD2, each of them matching over 6 bases. The input for sequencing was peripheral blood, taken on day 0 of AZD1222 vaccination. The nucleotide sequence is TGTGCCAGTAGTCCGACGGGGGTTTGGGGGGCTGAGCAGTTCTTC. Its translation is CASSPTGVWGAEQFF.